This T cell receptor (beta chain) was captured in a study of control samples from healthy donors and cancer patients (dated by TCRdb to between 2020 and 2021). Clipping removes 2 bases from V and 2 bases from J, with 3 as the unmatched junction base count. The germline V gene (reference sequence) sets CDR1 to MNHEY and CDR2 to SMNVEV. The CDR3 holds 14 amino acids from the cysteine to the phenylalanine. The retained sequence is limited to the CDR3, 42 bases, with the frame set at the first base. Receptors were amplified or captured by the immunoSEQ multiplex PCR assay. In its TCRdb copy, this immuneACCESS table keeps in-frame sequences only and misses some clones. Where compared with another copy, unresolved V genes explain less than half of these, and the others have no known cause. The sample table shows 100,000 to 150,000 clones, and approximately 92% are seen once. The top ten hold less than 7% of the sample.

Turning to this clone: It lacks a known antigen. No base qualities exist here, and no much larger clone lies one base off it.

The V gene is TRBV27 and the J gene is TRBJ2-7, with 7 bases matching TRBD2. Sequenced material: blood. The receptor comes from a man aged 18 to 30 in good health. The CDR3 region: CASSLGRGTYEQYF. In nucleotides, the sequence is TGTGCCAGCAGTTTAGGGAGGGGAACCTACGAGCAGTACTTC.